The 25 T cell receptor beta chains below were found in one sample sequenced in a study of cytomegalovirus exposure and HLA in healthy donors. Vbeta (60) and Jbeta (13) primers were used in the PCR. Method: immunoSEQ multiplex PCR; TCRdb's copy keeps in-frame clones and lacks some. The sample has about 190,000 clones, about nine tenths seen once. Sequences were obtained from PBMCs. Receptors were obtained from a boy aged 2 to 10 in good health and CMV-seronegative.

This rearrangement joins TRBV7-2 to TRBJ2-7, with TRBD1 identical over 9 bases. The V gene's germline CDR1 is SGHTA and CDR2 FQGNSA. V shed 2 bases, J shed 2 bases, and the junction held 7 bases outside the gene matches. This CDR3 is 16 amino acids long. This CDR3 is CASSLTGTGWAYEQYF. CDR3 nucleotides: TGTGCCAGCAGCTTAACTGGGACAGGGTGGGCCTACGAGCAGTACTTC.

The rearrangement joins TRBV9 to TRBJ1-4; D might be TRBD1 (5 bases). The germline V gene has CDR1 SGDLS and CDR2 YYNGEE. CDR3 size: 14 residues. V was shortened by 6 bases and J by 1 base, with 10 bases between the two germline ends. The CDR3: CASNGAGTNEKLFF. CDR3 DNA: TGTGCCAGCAATGGGGCTGGAACTAATGAAAAACTGTTTTTT.

V is TRBV7-6 and J is TRBJ2-5, with no clear D. Germline V gene lookup returns CDR1 SGHVS and CDR2 FNYEAQ. CDR3 size: 13 residues. Between the trimmed V and J ends, which lost 5 bases and 5 bases, there was a span of 12 bases. This CDR3 is CASSRSFLETQYF. Here the CDR3 DNA reads TGTGCCAGCAGCCGTTCCTTTCTGGAGACCCAGTACTTC.

The table lists this clone with a few counts. Germline is not matched at one junction end, which may reflect a read error. The chain's CDR3 is CASTHASGGRFLF. The CDR3 DNA reads TGTGCCAGCACTCATGCCTCAGGGGGACGGTTTCTTTTT. V gene TRBV28 combines with J gene TRBJ1-4; 7 bases map to TRBD1. Per germline, CDR1 MDHEN and CDR2 SYDVKM. There are 13 residues in the CDR3.

The rearrangement uses TRBV5-6 and TRBJ2-7, with D uncertain. CDR3 length: 14 amino acids. V shed 6 bases and J shed 4 bases, with 17 bases lying between them. Germline-derived CDR1 and CDR2 are SGHDT and YYEEEE. CDR3 sequence (DNA): TGTGCCAGCAACCCCCCGACACATGATTACGAGCAGTACTTC. Translated: CASNPPTHDYEQYF.

The V gene is TRBV30, the J gene TRBJ2-5, with 7 bases fitting TRBD2. The CDR3 runs to 15 residues. After removal of 0 bases from V and 0 bases from J, the junction contained 4 bases not matched to a gene. Germline lookup yields CDR1 GTSNPN and CDR2 SVGIG (reference sequence). The CDR3 bases are TGTGCCTGGAGTGTACTCGGGGGGTACCAAGAGACCCAGTACTTC. This gives the protein CAWSVLGGYQETQYF.

The rearrangement joins TRBV4-1 to TRBJ2-5; TRBD2 is a possible D gene (5 bases). Trimming took 0 bases from V and 13 from J, leaving 18 bases between them. The CDR3 is 14 residues long. Germline V gene lookup returns CDR1 MGHRA and CDR2 YSYEKL. CDR3 sequence (DNA): TGCGCCAGCAGCCAAGAGTTCCCGGACGGGGTCGGGTACTTC. Residues: CASSQEFPDGVGYF.

The chain recombines TRBV5-1 with TRBJ2-7; perhaps TRBD1 as D (5 bases). V was clipped by 2 bases and J by 4 bases, with 10 bases between them. Looked up from germline, CDR1 is SGHRS and CDR2 is YFSETQ. The CDR3 consists of 13 residues. DNA for the CDR3: TGCGCCAGCAGCTTAAGGGGCGAATACGAGCAGTACTTC. The encoded protein is CASSLRGEYEQYF.

This clone has just a few counts. CDR3 sequence reads: CASSRTGTGNTIYF. The CDR3, as DNA: TGTGCCAGCAGCCGGACAGGGACTGGAAACACCATATATTTT. V gene TRBV9 combines with J gene TRBJ1-3; TRBD1 agrees at 8 bases. Looked up from germline, CDR1 is SGDLS and CDR2 is YYNGEE. The CDR3 has 14 residues. With V trimmed by 4 bases and J by 2 bases, 2 bases remained unmatched.

The J gene is TRBJ1-2, the V gene TRBV19; 8 positions agree with TRBD1. This CDR3 contains 13 residues. Germline-derived CDR1 and CDR2 are LNHDA and SQIVND (reference sequence). With 6 bases clipped from V and 4 bases from J, the junction kept 4 bases outside the gene matches. CDR3 residues: CASSRDRFYGYTF. Written as DNA, the CDR3 is TGTGCCAGTAGCCGGGACAGGTTCTATGGCTACACCTTC.

The chain couples TRBV7-3 to TRBJ1-5; the match to TRBD1 covers 12 bases. The CDR3 runs 23 residues. Germline-derived CDR1 and CDR2 are SGHTA and FQGTGA. The trim removed 1 base at V and 1 base at J, leaving 20 bases unmatched. Written as DNA, the CDR3 is TGTGCCAGCAGCTTAAACTCAGGGACAGGGGGCGGTAGTTTTGAGGGGAGCAATCAGCCCCAGCATTTT. Protein sequence: CASSLNSGTGGGSFEGSNQPQHF. Full variable domain (outside the CDR3, taken from reference TRBV7-3 and TRBJ1-5): GAGVSQTPSNKVTEKGKYVELRCDPISGHTALYWYRQSLGQGPEFLIYFQGTGAADDSGLPNDRFFAVRPEGSVSTLKIQRTERGDSAVYLCASSLNSGTGGGSFEGSNQPQHFGDGTRLSIL.

The chain is built from TRBV5-4 and TRBJ2-5, with 12 bases aligning to TRBD2. From germline, CDR1 is SGHNT and CDR2 YYREEE (reference sequence). Trimming removed 4 bases from V and 5 bases from J; junction bases left unmatched: 15. The CDR3 has 18 amino acids. CDR3 amino acids: CASSLASGGAGERETQYF. CDR3 nucleotides: TGTGCCAGCAGCCTGGCTAGCGGGGGGGCCGGAGAAAGGGAGACCCAGTACTTC.

A remark on this clone: The sample contains more than one DNA sequence encoding this CDR3. The chain employs TRBV27 and TRBJ2-2; D not certain. Germline CDR1 MNHEY, CDR2 SMNVEV (reference sequence). The CDR3 is 13 residues long. Deletions cut 4 bases from V and 1 base from J, with 4 bases between. CDR3: CASSSGNTGELFF. In nucleotides, the CDR3 is TGTGCCAGCAGTTCCGGGAACACCGGGGAGCTGTTTTTT.

This chain joins TRBV15 and TRBJ1-2, with D possibly matching TRBD1 (5 bases). Germline CDR1 is LNHNV and CDR2 is YYDKDF (reference sequence). This CDR3 spans 13 amino acids. Trimming pared 6 bases from V and 3 bases from J, leaving 11 bases between. The CDR3 region is CATSSGGDYGYTF. Here the CDR3 DNA reads TGTGCCACCAGTTCCGGGGGGGACTATGGCTACACCTTC. Drawing the rest from reference TRBV15 and TRBJ1-2, the complete variable domain is DAMVIQNPRYQVTQFGKPVTLSCSQTLNHNVMYWYQQKSSQAPKLLFHYYDKDFNNEADTPDNFQSRRPNTSFCFLDIRSPGLGDTAMYLCATSSGGDYGYTFGSGTRLTVV.

V is TRBV5-6 and J is TRBJ1-2, with 8 bases identical to TRBD1. The CDR3 is 12 amino acids. V lost 4 bases and J lost 7; bases outside the gene matches: 3. Per the germline V gene, CDR1 is SGHDT and CDR2 is YYEEEE. CDR3: CASSRQGAGYTF. The CDR3 nucleotides are TGTGCCAGCAGCCGGCAGGGGGCTGGCTACACCTTC.

The rearrangement links TRBV29-1 to TRBJ1-1; TRBD1 might be the D (5 bases). The CDR3 sequence is 11 residues long. CDR1 is SQVTM, CDR2 ANQGSEA, per germline. V was clipped by 5 bases and J by 6 bases, with 10 bases between them. The CDR3 loop reads CSVRAGPEAFF. Written as DNA, the CDR3 is TGCAGCGTTCGGGCAGGGCCTGAAGCTTTCTTT. Using reference TRBV29-1 and TRBJ1-1 for the parts outside the CDR3, the full variable domain is SAVISQKPSRDICQRGTSLTIQCQVDSQVTMMFWYRQQPGQSLTLIATANQGSEATYESGFVIDKFPISRPNLTFSTLTVSNMSPEDSSIYLCSVRAGPEAFFGQGTRLTVV.

The chain carries TRBV27 and TRBJ2-1; D might be TRBD2 (5 bases). CDR3 size: 16 residues. Trimming removed 3 bases from V and 4 bases from J, with 16 bases in between. The V gene's germline CDR1 is MNHEY and CDR2 SMNVEV (reference sequence). In DNA, the CDR3 is TGTGCCAGCAGTTTTCTTCAGGACTTGCAGTACAATGAGCAGTTCTTC. It encodes CASSFLQDLQYNEQFF.

The J gene is TRBJ1-1, the V gene TRBV6-6; unclear D gene. V gave up 6 bases and J gave up 1 base, with 12 bases separating them. In germline, CDR1 is MNHNY, CDR2 SVGAGI (reference sequence). The CDR3 has 14 amino acids. CDR3 nucleotide sequence: TGTGCCAGCAGCTATAGCGAGGGGAACACTGAAGCTTTCTTT. Protein product: CASSYSEGNTEAFF.

This sequence joins TRBV28 and TRBJ1-1; D possibly corresponds to TRBD1 (6 bases). V lost 2 bases and J lost 8, with 12 bases in between. The germline V gene encodes CDR1 MDHEN and CDR2 SYDVKM. This CDR3 has 13 residues. The CDR3 loop is CASSLRGAREAFF. In nucleotides, the CDR3 is TGTGCCAGCAGTTTACGGGGGGCAAGAGAAGCTTTCTTT.

The gene calls are TRBV5-1 and TRBJ2-5; no reliable D call. The CDR3 covers 14 residues. CDR1 and CDR2 from the germline V gene are SGHRS and YFSETQ. V was clipped by 2 bases and J by 3 bases, with 11 bases between them. CDR3 nucleotides: TGCGCCAGCAGCTTTAAAAAACTGGAAGAGACCCAGTACTTC. As protein: CASSFKKLEETQYF.

CDR3 residues: CASSEALAGDRGSYEQYF. The CDR3 DNA is TGTGCCAGCAGTGAAGCGTTAGCCGGGGACAGGGGCTCCTACGAGCAGTACTTC. The V call is TRBV2, the J call TRBJ2-7; TRBD1 agrees at 10 bases. The CDR3 is made up of 18 amino acids. CDR1 and CDR2 from the germline V gene are SNHLY and FYNNEI. V shed 0 bases and J 0 bases; nucleotides not matched to a gene: 8.

Written as DNA, the CDR3 is TGTGCCAGCAGCCACGGACTAGCGGGACTCTACGAGCAGTACTTC. Encoded protein: CASSHGLAGLYEQYF. The chain is built from TRBV14 and TRBJ2-7, with 12 bases fitting TRBD2. V was pared by 3 bases and J by 3 bases, with 3 bases of the junction left unmatched. The CDR3 covers 15 residues. Germline V CDR1 and CDR2: SGHDN, FVKESK.

The chain is built from TRBV6-5 and TRBJ2-7; D is possibly TRBD1 (7 bases). V was clipped by 5 bases and J by 3 bases, with 17 bases between them. The CDR3 loop spans 15 amino acids. CDR1 and CDR2 (germline): MNHEY, SVGAGI. The CDR3: CASSPTRGALYEQYF. The CDR3 coding sequence is TGTGCCAGCAGTCCTACCAGGGGGGCACTCTACGAGCAGTACTTC.

The chain carries TRBV7-9 and TRBJ1-1, with TRBD1 matching 8 bases. Per the germline V gene, CDR1 is SEHNR and CDR2 is FQNEAQ (reference sequence). This CDR3 spans 14 amino acids. V lost 3 bases to trimming and J lost 8 bases; unmatched junction nucleotides: 8. DNA of the CDR3: TGTGCCAGCAGCTTGGACAGGGACCGGGAGGAAGCTTTCTTT. Translating gives CASSLDRDREEAFF.

This rearrangement joins TRBV30 to TRBJ1-6; TRBD1 agrees at 7 bases. The CDR3 consists of 13 residues. V gave up 1 base and J gave up 10 bases; unmatched junction bases: 4. The germline V gene has CDR1 GTSNPN and CDR2 SVGIG (reference sequence). The CDR3 DNA sequence: TGTGCCTGGAGTGGACAGGGCGGGTCACCCCTCCACTTT. Translated, it gives CAWSGQGGSPLHF.